This T cell receptor (beta chain) was sequenced in a study of blood T cells in healthy people across ages. V was cut by 0 bases and J by 10 bases, with 14 bases left in between. This CDR3 spans 15 amino acids. Germline V CDR1 and CDR2: KGHDR, SFDVKD. A second PCR, run for about 7 to 11 cycles, used a sample-barcoded 5' primer plus a J-beta primer mix. No fewer than 3 million CDR3-containing paired-end reads came from each sample. TCRdb recomputed calls from the 5' RACE reads with MiXCR, one row per CDR3 protein. This table holds hundreds of thousands of distinct CDR3 sequences, roughly 25% found once. The data also belong to a second study, concerning T cells of mothers and their children. This second study says: Relative to unrelated pairs, biologically related mother-child dyads exhibited marginally greater, non-significant overlap.

Material for sequencing was blood. The TCR sequence derives from a boy younger than 18 in good health. This rearrangement joins TRBV24-1 to TRBJ1-4, with D uncertain. The CDR3 loop reads CATSDLPPNGGKLFF. The CDR3 DNA follows: TGTGCCACCAGTGATTTGCCCCCGAACGGCGGAAAACTGTTTTTT.